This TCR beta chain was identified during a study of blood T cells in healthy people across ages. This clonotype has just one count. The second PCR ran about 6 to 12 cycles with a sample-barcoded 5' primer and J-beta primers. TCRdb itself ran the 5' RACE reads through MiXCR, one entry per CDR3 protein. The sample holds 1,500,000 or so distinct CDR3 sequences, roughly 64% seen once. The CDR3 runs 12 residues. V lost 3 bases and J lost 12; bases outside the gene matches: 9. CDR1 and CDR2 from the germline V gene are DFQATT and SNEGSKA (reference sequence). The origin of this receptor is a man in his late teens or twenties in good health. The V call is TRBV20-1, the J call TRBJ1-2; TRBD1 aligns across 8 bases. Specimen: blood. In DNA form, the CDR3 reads TGCAGTGCTAGTTCAGGGGGCGGCGGCAACACCTTC. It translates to CSASSGGGGNTF.